Listed here are 32 T cell receptor beta chains from one sample, sequenced in a study of cytomegalovirus exposure and HLA in healthy donors. Only in-frame clones appear in the TCRdb table, and some are missing; sequencing was by immunoSEQ multiplex PCR. The sample consists of some 160,000 clones, roughly 92% of them appearing once. Sequenced input: PBMCs. All receptors come from a man between 18 and 29 years old in good health and CMV-seronegative.

This clone has just one count. The chain is built from TRBV10-1 and TRBJ2-5, with 10 bases matching TRBD1. The ends lost 11 bases at V and 3 bases at J; junction bases unmatched: 6. Germline V gene lookup returns CDR1 WNHNN and CDR2 SYGVQD (reference sequence). The CDR3 extends over 13 amino acids. The CDR3 loop reads CAPPGTGEETQYF. Here the CDR3 DNA reads TGCGCCCCCCCGGGGACAGGGGAAGAGACCCAGTACTTC.

This clone rates as medium-sized. This same CDR3 is encoded by further DNA sequences in the sample. The chain carries TRBV2 and TRBJ2-7, with TRBD2 matching 10 bases. CDR1 and CDR2 (germline): SNHLY, FYNNEI. The V segment lost 8 bases and the J segment 0 bases; nucleotides outside the gene matches: 1. The CDR3 totals 13 residues. The CDR3 DNA reads TGTGCCAGCCAGCGGGGGGGCTCCTACGAGCAGTACTTC. This translates into CASQRGGSYEQYF.

This clone was seen a single time. The genes are TRBV7-3 and TRBJ2-7; D possibly corresponds to TRBD1 (5 bases). The CDR3 runs 17 residues. Germline V gene lookup returns CDR1 SGHTA and CDR2 FQGTGA. V lost 1 base, J lost 2 bases, and 18 bases lay in between. The CDR3 bases are TGTGCCAGCAGCTTAATCTCGTCCAGGGATATTGCCTACGAGCAGTACTTC. Its translation is CASSLISSRDIAYEQYF.

The rearrangement uses TRBV5-6 and TRBJ2-7; TRBD2 matches 11 bases. This CDR3 region has 13 residues. Losses at the gene ends were 3 bases for V and 13 bases for J; bases not matched to a gene: 9. CDR1 is SGHDT and CDR2 is YYEEEE in the germline V gene. The CDR3 DNA follows: TGTGCCAGCAGCTACGAGACTAGCGGGATAACCTACGTC. Protein sequence: CASSYETSGITYV.

Only one count was recorded for this clone. V gene TRBV9 combines with J gene TRBJ1-6, with a possible D match to TRBD1 (6 bases). This CDR3 has 13 residues. V dropped 6 bases and J dropped 6 bases, with 10 bases sitting between them. Germline lookup yields CDR1 SGDLS and CDR2 YYNGEE. The CDR3 DNA sequence: TGTGCCAGCAACAGGGTTTTTAATTCACCCCTCCACTTT. This translates into CASNRVFNSPLHF.

This clone was seen just once. The V call is TRBV29-1, the J call TRBJ2-1, with 7 nucleotides matching TRBD2. The germline V gene has CDR1 SQVTM and CDR2 ANQGSEA. V was pared by 3 bases and J by 5 bases, with 7 bases of the junction left unmatched. The CDR3 contains 14 residues. CDR3 sequence: CSVDTRESNNEQFF. For the CDR3, the DNA is TGCAGCGTTGATACGCGGGAGAGTAACAATGAGCAGTTCTTC.

This chain connects TRBV7-3 to TRBJ1-5; 7 bases map to TRBD1. Germline values: CDR1 SGHTA, CDR2 FQGTGA. This CDR3 has 12 amino acids. V shed 8 bases and J 4 bases; nucleotides not matched to a gene: 2. CDR3 protein: CASPGGNQPQHF. The CDR3 DNA follows: TGTGCCAGCCCAGGGGGAAATCAGCCCCAGCATTTT.

V is TRBV7-9 and J is TRBJ1-2, with unresolved D. V was shortened by 1 base and J by 6 bases, with 12 bases between the two germline ends. The germline gives CDR1 SEHNR, CDR2 FQNEAQ (reference sequence). This CDR3 comprises 14 residues. CDR3 region: CASSLVLGENGYTF. The CDR3 nucleotides read TGTGCCAGCAGCTTAGTCCTGGGCGAGAATGGCTACACCTTC.

V usage is TRBV6-6 and J usage is TRBJ1-4; TRBD1 aligns across 9 bases. Germline V gene data show CDR1 as MNHNY and CDR2 as SVGAGI (reference sequence). CDR3 length equals 13 residues. Losses at the gene ends were 4 bases for V and 15 bases for J; bases not matched to a gene: 9. This chain's CDR3 is CASSFGTGMEVFF. CDR3 sequence (DNA): TGTGCCAGCAGTTTCGGGACAGGGATGGAGGTGTTTTTT.

The rearrangement joins TRBV11-3 to TRBJ2-3, with 7 bases identical to TRBD2. Trimming took 1 base from V and 5 from J; bases not matched to a gene: 6. Germline V CDR1 and CDR2: SGHNT, YENEEA. The CDR3 has 15 amino acids. The CDR3 nucleotides read TGTGCCAGCAGCTTAGGACTAGCTAGGGAAGATACGCAGTATTTT. Translated, it gives CASSLGLAREDTQYF.

This chain uses TRBV5-6 with TRBJ2-2, with D perhaps TRBD2 (6 bases). This CDR3 has 17 amino acids. The V and J ends lost 3 bases and 6 bases respectively, with 21 bases between them. Per the germline V gene, CDR1 is SGHDT and CDR2 is YYEEEE. The CDR3 DNA is TGTGCCAGCAGCTCGGAGGGAATGGCCACCCAAGCCGGGGAGCTGTTTTTT. Protein sequence: CASSSEGMATQAGELFF.

V gene TRBV2 combines with J gene TRBJ1-4; D may be TRBD1 (6 bases). Germline CDR1 reads SNHLY; CDR2 reads FYNNEI. Trimming took off 6 bases at V and 8 bases at J, with 16 bases between the two ends. The CDR3 contains 14 residues. CDR3 loop: CASSVQGNNEKLFF. CDR3 coding DNA: TGTGCCAGCAGCGTACAGGGAAACAACGAAAAACTGTTTTTT.

The genes are TRBV27 and TRBJ2-3; 8 nucleotides match TRBD2. This CDR3 spans 12 amino acids. Germline lookup yields CDR1 MNHEY and CDR2 SMNVEV (reference sequence). V shed 8 bases, J shed 5 bases, and the junction held 3 bases outside the gene matches. CDR3 residues: CASGLARDTQYF. CDR3 DNA: TGTGCCAGCGGACTAGCCCGAGATACGCAGTATTTT.

The rearrangement joins TRBV12-5 to TRBJ1-4, with unresolved D. CDR1 is LGHNT and CDR2 is FRNRAP in the germline V gene. CDR3 size: 20 residues. Deletions cut 1 base from V and 1 base from J, with 22 bases between. The CDR3 loop reads CASGLAYWKPFEGTNEKLFF. The CDR3 DNA follows: TGTGCTAGTGGTTTGGCCTACTGGAAACCTTTTGAGGGAACTAATGAAAAACTGTTTTTT.

This clone has a single count. This chain joins TRBV6-1 and TRBJ2-3; D gene unclear. This CDR3 spans 13 amino acids. V was cut by 11 bases and J by 1 base, with 13 bases left in between. CDR1 MNHNS and CDR2 SASEGT come from the germline V gene. For the CDR3, the DNA is TGTGCCTACGAGGTATCGGGCACAGATACGCAGTATTTT. Its translation: CAYEVSGTDTQYF.

The chain recombines TRBV5-1 with TRBJ1-4, with a weak D call TRBD1 (6 bases). Germline-derived CDR1 and CDR2 are SGHRS and YFSETQ. The CDR3 totals 15 residues. Trimming left V 4 bases short and J 6 bases short, with 16 bases between. CDR3 loop: CASSQLQGGDEKLFF. CDR3 nucleotides: TGCGCCAGCAGCCAACTACAGGGAGGGGATGAAAAACTGTTTTTT.

The gene calls are TRBV18 and TRBJ1-2; no clear D. The V and J ends lost 2 bases and 2 bases respectively, with 12 bases between them. Germline V lookup: CDR1 KGHSH, CDR2 LQKENI. The CDR3 is made up of 15 amino acids. The CDR3 reads CASSPASISNYGYTF. The CDR3 DNA is TGTGCCAGCTCACCAGCCAGTATTTCCAACTATGGCTACACCTTC.

The chain combines TRBV19 with TRBJ2-3; a weak D match, TRBD2 (5 bases). V gave up 1 base and J gave up 0 bases, with 8 bases separating them. Germline V gene sequence: CDR1 LNHDA, CDR2 SQIVND (reference sequence). CDR3 length: 15 residues. The CDR3 region is CASSIGADSTDTQYF. The CDR3 region has the DNA TGTGCCAGTAGTATAGGAGCGGACAGCACAGATACGCAGTATTTT.

The rearrangement links TRBV18 to TRBJ1-4; 8 bases are shared with TRBD1. V dropped 4 bases and J dropped 6; count of bases not matched to a gene: 4. Per germline, CDR1 KGHSH and CDR2 LQKENI. The CDR3 loop spans 14 amino acids. Here the CDR3 reads CASSRDRKDEKLFF. CDR3 nucleotide sequence: TGTGCCAGCTCACGGGACAGGAAGGATGAAAAACTGTTTTTT.

This rearrangement joins TRBV5-4 to TRBJ2-3; no reliable D call. CDR3 length: 14 amino acids. Germline CDR1 is SGHNT and CDR2 is YYREEE (reference sequence). The V and J ends lost 2 bases and 5 bases respectively, with 12 bases between them. This CDR3 is CASSFGILLDTQYF. Written as DNA, the CDR3 is TGTGCCAGCAGCTTTGGTATTCTACTAGATACGCAGTATTTT.

This chain uses TRBV7-9 with TRBJ2-2, with a tentative D call TRBD1 (6 bases). CDR1 and CDR2 from the germline V gene are SEHNR and FQNEAQ (reference sequence). The CDR3 spans 14 residues. V shed 5 bases and J shed 3 bases, with 10 bases lying between them. Here the CDR3 DNA reads TGTGCCAGCAGCCGGACAGCGGACACCGGGGAGCTGTTTTTT. It specifies CASSRTADTGELFF.

The chain employs TRBV4-1 and TRBJ1-1, with 7 positions matching TRBD1. There are 15 residues in the CDR3. The V gene end was trimmed by 4 bases and the J gene end by 0 bases; junction bases not matched to a gene: 5. Looked up from germline, CDR1 is MGHRA and CDR2 is YSYEKL. The CDR3 coding sequence is TGCGCCAGCAGCCGACGGGACAGAATGAACACTGAAGCTTTCTTT. This sequence encodes CASSRRDRMNTEAFF.

This clone was seen a handful of times. The chain employs TRBV29-1 and TRBJ1-2; D unclear. V lost 0 bases to trimming and J lost 3 bases, with 14 bases between them. The germline V gene has CDR1 SQVTM and CDR2 ANQGSEA. The CDR3 sequence is 15 residues long. The CDR3 here is CSVEDSEAKHYGYTF. The DNA of the CDR3 is TGCAGCGTTGAAGATAGCGAGGCGAAGCACTATGGCTACACCTTC. Based on the CDR3 plus reference TRBV29-1 and TRBJ1-2, the full variable domain is SAVISQKPSRDICQRGTSLTIQCQVDSQVTMMFWYRQQPGQSLTLIATANQGSEATYESGFVIDKFPISRPNLTFSTLTVSNMSPEDSSIYLCSVEDSEAKHYGYTFGSGTRLTVV.

V and J are TRBV19 and TRBJ1-1; 7 bases are a match to TRBD1. Germline lookup yields CDR1 LNHDA and CDR2 SQIVND (reference sequence). The CDR3 spans 13 residues. With V trimmed by 4 bases and J by 3 bases, 2 bases remained unmatched. CDR3 in DNA: TGTGCCAGTAGTACAGACAGGGACACTGAAGCTTTCTTT. Amino acids: CASSTDRDTEAFF. The full variable domain, with the rest looked up from reference TRBV19 and TRBJ1-1, is DGGITQSPKYLFRKEGQNVTLSCEQNLNHDAMYWYRQDPGQGLRLIYYSQIVNDFQKGDIAEGYSVSREKKESFPLTVTSAQKNPTAFYLCASSTDRDTEAFFGQGTRLTVV.

V usage is TRBV19 and J usage is TRBJ2-3; D is ambiguous. Germline V gives CDR1 LNHDA, CDR2 SQIVND (reference sequence). The V gene lost 2 bases and the J gene lost 2 bases, with 14 bases spanning the gap. CDR3 length: 16 residues. CDR3 region: CASSISPSPATDTQYF. The CDR3 DNA is TGTGCCAGTAGTATAAGCCCGTCACCCGCCACAGATACGCAGTATTTT.

The gene calls are TRBV19 and TRBJ2-3; tentatively, D is TRBD2 (7 bases). The CDR3 is made up of 14 amino acids. Germline V gives CDR1 LNHDA, CDR2 SQIVND (reference sequence). The ends were cut back, 9 bases at V and 1 base at J, with 14 bases in the middle. The DNA of the CDR3 is TGTGCCAGCGGACGAGGGGGGGGCACAGATACGCAGTATTTT. Translated, it gives CASGRGGGTDTQYF. Looking up the rest from reference TRBV19 and TRBJ2-3 gives the full variable domain: DGGITQSPKYLFRKEGQNVTLSCEQNLNHDAMYWYRQDPGQGLRLIYYSQIVNDFQKGDIAEGYSVSREKKESFPLTVTSAQKNPTAFYLCASGRGGGTDTQYFGPGTRLTVL.

The table lists this clone with a count of one. The rearrangement uses TRBV6-6 and TRBJ1-1, with D possibly TRBD1 on 5 matching bases. The CDR3 has 15 residues. V dropped 2 bases and J dropped 0 bases, with 10 bases sitting between them. The germline CDR1 and CDR2 sequences are MNHNY and SVGAGI (reference sequence). CDR3 region: CASSYRAGMNTEAFF. The DNA of the CDR3 is TGTGCCAGCAGTTACCGGGCAGGGATGAACACTGAAGCTTTCTTT.

J is TRBJ1-1 and V is TRBV29-1; maybe TRBD1 (6 bases). This CDR3 comprises 11 residues. Germline V lookup: CDR1 SQVTM, CDR2 ANQGSEA. Between the trimmed V and J ends, which lost 4 bases and 4 bases, there was a span of 7 bases. CDR3 sequence: CSVADSTEAFF. CDR3 nucleotide sequence: TGCAGCGTTGCGGACAGCACTGAAGCTTTCTTT.

The rearrangement uses TRBV13 and TRBJ1-6; 8 nucleotides agree with TRBD1. V shed 1 base, J shed 8 bases, and the junction held 7 bases outside the gene matches. Germline V gives CDR1 PRHDT, CDR2 FYEKMQ (reference sequence). This CDR3 contains 16 residues. CDR3 in amino acids: CASSLDLDREDSPLHF. Here the CDR3 DNA reads TGTGCCAGCAGCTTAGATCTGGACAGGGAGGATTCACCCCTCCACTTT.

The chain links TRBV5-3 to TRBJ1-5; weak D call: TRBD1 (6 bases). TRBV5-3 has ORF status, its function being uncertain. The CDR3 is 15 amino acids. V was cut by 4 bases and J by 0 bases, with 11 bases left in between. Here the CDR3 DNA reads TGTGCCAGAAGCACGGGACAAAATAGCAATCAGCCCCAGCATTTT. Residues: CARSTGQNSNQPQHF.

The genes are TRBV6-5 and TRBJ1-4; TRBD1 might be the D (6 bases). Germline CDR1 reads MNHEY; CDR2 reads SVGAGI. This CDR3 comprises 12 residues. Trimming left V 7 bases short and J 7 bases short, with 10 bases between. The CDR3 sequence: CASKTGREKLFF. CDR3 DNA: TGTGCCAGCAAGACAGGCCGTGAAAAACTGTTTTTT.

The genes are TRBV5-1 and TRBJ2-3, with a possible D match to TRBD1 (6 bases). In germline, CDR1 is SGHRS, CDR2 YFSETQ. The CDR3 is 17 amino acids. Trimming left V 4 bases short and J 0 bases short, with 18 bases between. Here the CDR3 DNA reads TGCGCCAGCAGCAGGCTGACAGGAACCCCTAGCACAGATACGCAGTATTTT. Protein product: CASSRLTGTPSTDTQYF.